This is a list of T cell receptor beta chains from one sample in a study of T cells in Graves' hyperthyroidism and ophthalmopathy. TCRdb reprocessed the multiplex PCR reads via MiXCR and lists one record per CDR3 protein. The data show approximately 430,000 distinct CDR3 sequences, 15% to 17% seen once. Sequenced sample: blood. These receptor sequences come from a woman in her late teens or twenties with Graves' hyperthyroidism. Both conserved end residues are part of each CDR3. D genes are given only for firm matches. Only part of the rows carry a size: once, few, many, or a class if the clone is expanded.

j_call cdr3_length d_call clone_size v_call cdr3_nt cdr3_aa
TRBJ2-4 18 NA NA TRBV5-5 TGTGCCAGCAGCTCCTGGTCGGGTCCTAGCCCAGCCAAAAACATTCAGTACTTC CASSSWSGPSPAKNIQYF
TRBJ2-1 16 TRBD2 NA TRBV6-2/TRBV6-3 TGTGCCAGCAGTTACTCGACTAGCGGGGGCCAAAATGAGCAGTTCTTC CASSYSTSGGQNEQFF
TRBJ2-7 15 NA many TRBV5-1 TGCGCCAGCAGCTTTAGGACCGGGATGGGCTACGAGCAGTACTTC CASSFRTGMGYEQYF
TRBJ1-2 11 TRBD1 NA TRBV6-1 TGTGCCAGCGGCGACAGGGATGGCTACACCTTC CASGDRDGYTF
TRBJ1-2 15 NA many TRBV7-2 TGTGCCAGCAGCTTTTCCCCGGGACTTCACTATGGCTACACCTTC CASSFSPGLHYGYTF
TRBJ2-1 13 NA NA TRBV19 TGTGCCAGTAGTAGGTTTTCCTACAATGAGCAGTTCTTC CASSRFSYNEQFF
TRBJ2-1 17 TRBD1 many TRBV11-3 TGTGCCAGCAGCTTAGGAACCGGGACAGGAAGCAGAAATGAGCAGTTCTTC CASSLGTGTGSRNEQFF
TRBJ1-3 13 NA few TRBV5-1 TGCGCCAGCAGCCCGCAGGGTGGGGACACCATATATTTT CASSPQGGDTIYF
TRBJ2-7 14 NA NA TRBV5-1 TGCGCCAGCAGCTTGCAGGGTGCCCAGGACGAGCAGTACTTC CASSLQGAQDEQYF
TRBJ2-7 16 TRBD1 many TRBV13 TGTGCCAGCAGCACCAGACAGGGGGCGTTTTCCCCCGAGCAGTACTTC CASSTRQGAFSPEQYF
TRBJ2-7 13 TRBD2 many TRBV7-6 TGTGCCAGCAGCTTTACTAGCGGGTACGAGCAGTACTTC CASSFTSGYEQYF
TRBJ2-3 16 TRBD2 many TRBV2 TGTGCCAGCAGTGAACTAGCGGGGGAGCGGGGGGATACGCAGTATTTT CASSELAGERGDTQYF
TRBJ2-7 17 TRBD2 many TRBV20-1 TGCAGTGCTAGGCACGAACTAGCGGGAGGGGTCCCCTACGAGCAGTACTTC CSARHELAGGVPYEQYF
TRBJ2-1 15 TRBD2 many TRBV30 TGTGCCAGAGGAGGGCTAGCGGGAGCACTCAATGAGCAGTTCTTC CARGGLAGALNEQFF
TRBJ2-7 14 NA many TRBV6-1 TGTGCCATAGGGGGGCCAAGGAGCTCCTACGAGCAGTACTTC CAIGGPRSSYEQYF
TRBJ1-5 12 NA many TRBV6-5 TGTGCCAGCAGTTGGAGCAATCAGCCCCAGCATTTT CASSWSNQPQHF
TRBJ1-6 12 TRBD1 many TRBV3-1 TGTGCGGTCGGACAGGGAAATTCACCCCTCCACTTT CAVGQGNSPLHF
TRBJ1-4 11 NA many TRBV2 TGTGCCACGTACCGGGGGGGAAAACTGTTTTTT CATYRGGKLFF
TRBJ1-5 14 NA NA TRBV5-5 TGTGCCAGCAGCTTGGGAGGGGCTCCTCAGCCCCAGCATTTT CASSLGGAPQPQHF
TRBJ1-2 15 NA few TRBV6-1 TGTGCCTCCCTTCGGGGGCAAGATATTAACTATGGCTACACCTTC CASLRGQDINYGYTF
TRBJ2-1 17 NA NA TRBV12-3/TRBV12-4 TGTGCCAGCAGTTTAGAAAGGCTAGCGATCACCTACAATGAGCAGTTCTTC CASSLERLAITYNEQFF
TRBJ1-2 17 NA many TRBV14 TGTGCCAGCAGCCAAGACGTTGGACAGACTTTCAACTATGGCTACACCTTC CASSQDVGQTFNYGYTF
TRBJ2-1 15 TRBD2 NA TRBV11-2 TGTGCCAGCAGCTTAAGTAGCGGGAGGGCCAATGAGCAGTTCTTC CASSLSSGRANEQFF
TRBJ2-7 16 TRBD1 many TRBV6-1 TGTGCCAGCATTCTCCCACCGGGGACAGGGTCGTACGAGCAGTACTTC CASILPPGTGSYEQYF
TRBJ2-7 12 NA many TRBV7-8 TGTGCCAGCGGACATGGGGGCTACGAGCAGTACTTC CASGHGGYEQYF
TRBJ1-5 15 NA many TRBV28 TGTGCCAGCAGTTTACGGGCCGGGGGACATCAGCCCCAGCATTTT CASSLRAGGHQPQHF
TRBJ2-1 15 TRBD1 few TRBV4-1 TGCGCCAGCAGCCAAGAAGGGGACAGGGGAGATGAGCAGTTCTTC CASSQEGDRGDEQFF
TRBJ1-4 13 NA few TRBV12-3/TRBV12-4 TGTGCCAGCTCCGGGGTGGCAGGAGAAAAACTGTTTTTT CASSGVAGEKLFF
TRBJ2-7 15 NA many TRBV28 TGTGCCAGCAGTTTAAGTGAGACAGGCTCCTACGAGCAGTACTTC CASSLSETGSYEQYF
TRBJ2-3 17 TRBD2 many TRBV12-3/TRBV12-4 TGTGCCAGCAGTCCCGTAATGCTCAGCGGGGCCACAGATACGCAGTATTTT CASSPVMLSGATDTQYF
TRBJ2-1 14 NA NA TRBV6-1 TGTGCCAGTGTGATATCCCGGGTCCACAATGAGCAGTTCTTC CASVISRVHNEQFF
TRBJ1-2 14 TRBD1 many TRBV28 TGTGCCACCCCGGGGACAGGGGGCGGAGGCGGCTACACCTTC CATPGTGGGGGYTF
TRBJ2-5 16 TRBD2 few TRBV11-1 TGTGCCAGCAGCTCAACGCTAGCGGGAGGCCTAGAGACCCAGTACTTC CASSSTLAGGLETQYF
TRBJ2-3 12 NA NA TRBV7-9 TGTGCCAGCAGCTTCACATTAGATACGCAGTATTTT CASSFTLDTQYF
TRBJ2-3 18 NA many TRBV20-1 TGCAGTGCTAGAATCCGGGATACCGGGACTCTTGTCACAGATACGCAGTATTTT CSARIRDTGTLVTDTQYF
TRBJ1-5 15 NA many TRBV5-1 TGCGCCAGCAGCTTAGCGGGGGCCCGGGGTCAGCCCCAGCATTTT CASSLAGARGQPQHF
TRBJ2-2 15 TRBD1 NA TRBV2 TGTGCCAGCAGCCACAGGGGGCGCATCGCCGGGGAGCTGTTTTTT CASSHRGRIAGELFF
TRBJ1-4 15 NA many TRBV6-6 TGTGCCAGCAGTTACGTCCAAGCAACTAATGAAAAACTGTTTTTT CASSYVQATNEKLFF
TRBJ1-5 16 NA few TRBV6-5 NA CASSYFGPGGSQPQHF
TRBJ2-5 15 NA NA TRBV12-3/TRBV12-4 TGTGCCAGCAGCCAAGGGGGGTACCTGGAAGAGACCCAGTACTTC CASSQGGYLEETQYF
TRBJ2-1 18 TRBD2 many TRBV3-1 TGTGCCAGCAGCCAATACCTCCCTCTCCCGGGGGGTACCAATGAGCAGTTCTTC CASSQYLPLPGGTNEQFF